This TCR beta chain originates from a study of T cell responses to AZD1222 COVID-19 vaccine. Findings and caveats of the study: Among AZD1222 vaccinees, only six or seven were seropositive at baseline.

The CDR3 spans 14 residues. Between the trimmed V and J ends, which lost 1 base and 1 base, there was a span of 8 bases. Per germline, CDR1 LGHDT and CDR2 YNNKEL (reference sequence). Generated by immunoSEQ multiplex PCR, the TCRdb table keeps only in-frame clones and is missing some. The sample includes approximately 130,000 clones, more than 90% of them seen just once. Comments on this clone: Antigen unknown.

This receptor was identified in an adult in good health. J is TRBJ2-7 and V is TRBV3-1 (or the pseudogene TRBV3-2); unclear D gene. The sequencing used peripheral blood, collected on day 0 of AZD1222 vaccination. The CDR3 loop is CASSQGSLSYEQYF. Here the CDR3 DNA reads TGTGCCAGCAGCCAAGGTTCCCTATCCTACGAGCAGTACTTC.